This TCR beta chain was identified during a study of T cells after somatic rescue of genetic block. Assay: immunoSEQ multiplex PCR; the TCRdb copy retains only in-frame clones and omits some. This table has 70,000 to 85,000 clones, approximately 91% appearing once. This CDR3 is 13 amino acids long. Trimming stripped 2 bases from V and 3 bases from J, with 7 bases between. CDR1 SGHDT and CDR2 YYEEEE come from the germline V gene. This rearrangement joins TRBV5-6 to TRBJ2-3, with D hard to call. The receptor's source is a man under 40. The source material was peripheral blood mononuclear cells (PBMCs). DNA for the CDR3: TGTGCCAGCAGCTTCCCAGTGACAGATACGCAGTATTTT. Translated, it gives CASSFPVTDTQYF.